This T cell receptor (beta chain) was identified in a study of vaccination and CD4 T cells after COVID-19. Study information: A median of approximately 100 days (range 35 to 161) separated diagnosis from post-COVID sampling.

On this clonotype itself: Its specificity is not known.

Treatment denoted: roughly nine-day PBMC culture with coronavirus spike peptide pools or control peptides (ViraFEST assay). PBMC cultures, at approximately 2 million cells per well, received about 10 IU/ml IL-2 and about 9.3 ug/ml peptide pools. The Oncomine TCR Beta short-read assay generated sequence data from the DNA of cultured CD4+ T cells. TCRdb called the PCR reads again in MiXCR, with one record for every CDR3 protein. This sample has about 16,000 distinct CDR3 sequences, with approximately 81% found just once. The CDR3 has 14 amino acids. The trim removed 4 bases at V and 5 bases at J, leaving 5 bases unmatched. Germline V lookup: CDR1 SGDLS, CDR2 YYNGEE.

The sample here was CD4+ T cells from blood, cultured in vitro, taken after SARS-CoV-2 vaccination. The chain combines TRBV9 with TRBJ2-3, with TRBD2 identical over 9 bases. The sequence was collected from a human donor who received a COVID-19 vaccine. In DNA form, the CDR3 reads TGTGCCAGCAGCCCGGGACTAGCCGTAGATACGCAGTATTTT. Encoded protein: CASSPGLAVDTQYF.